This is a list of T cell receptor beta chains from one sample in a study of blood T cell repertoires in COVID-19. Sequencing was performed with immunoSEQ multiplex PCR; in TCRdb, only in-frame clones are kept and a portion is missing. Of under 400,000 clones listed, roughly nine tenths are singletons. Source material: peripheral blood. Source of these receptors: a woman between 25 and 40 years old with COVID-19, enrolled during active disease. Each CDR3 is given with its conserved first and last residue. Each record gives: clone size, D gene, V gene, J gene, CDR3 DNA, CDR3 protein. D genes are given only for firm matches. Some rows have no size entry. The others give once, few or many, or a class for an expanded clone.

>NA|TRBD2|TRBV20-1|TRBJ2-5
TGCAGTGCTAGTGCGGGAGCTGGGGAGACCCAGTACTTC
CSASAGAGETQYF
>NA|TRBD2|TRBV5-1|TRBJ2-1
TGCGCCAGCAGCTTGGATACTAGCGGGAGGTACAATGAGCAGTTCTTC
CASSLDTSGRYNEQFF
>NA|NA|TRBV6-6|TRBJ1-2
TGTGCCAGCCGGACGGGGGGGGCTAACTATGGCTACACCTTC
CASRTGGANYGYTF
>NA|NA|TRBV5-5|TRBJ1-4
TGTGCCAGCCTCGGCGGAACTAATGAAAAACTGTTTTTT
CASLGGTNEKLFF
>NA|NA|TRBV5-5|TRBJ2-1
TGTGCCAGCAGGCCGACGCAGGATTACAATGAGCAGTTCTTC
CASRPTQDYNEQFF
>once|NA|TRBV15|TRBJ2-1
TGTGCCACCAGCAGACTAGGCAATGAGCAGTTCTTC
CATSRLGNEQFF
>NA|TRBD1|TRBV10-3|TRBJ1-1
TGTGCCATCAGTGAAGGACAGGGAACTGAAGCTTTCTTT
CAISEGQGTEAFF
>NA|NA|TRBV11-2|TRBJ1-5
TGTGCCAGCAGCTTAGGGAGGGTTAGCAATCAGCCCCAGCATTTT
CASSLGRVSNQPQHF
>NA|TRBD1|TRBV5-4|TRBJ1-1
TGTGCCAGCAGGTTAGCGACAGGGGGCGCGTACACTGAAGCTTTCTTT
CASRLATGGAYTEAFF
>NA|TRBD1|TRBV28|TRBJ1-1
TGTGCCAGCACCCTTACAGGGGTCTTCGCTTTCTTT
CASTLTGVFAFF
>NA|TRBD2|TRBV5-1|TRBJ2-1
TGCGCCAGCAGCTTGGACCCCCTTATGGCGGGAGCCAATGAGCAGTTCTTC
CASSLDPLMAGANEQFF
>NA|NA|TRBV21-1|TRBJ2-1
TGTGCCAGCAGCAAAAAGTCAAAAAGGACGGCCACTAGCTCCTACAATGAGCAGTTCTTC
CASSKKSKRTATSSYNEQFF
>few|NA|TRBV18|TRBJ1-1
TGTGCCAGCTCACCACTCCTTTTACAGGGCACTGAAGCTTTCTTT
CASSPLLLQGTEAFF
>NA|TRBD1|TRBV5-4|TRBJ1-3
TGTGCCAGCAGCACGGGGGACAGGGGATTAAACACCATATATTTT
CASSTGDRGLNTIYF
>NA|NA|TRBV18|TRBJ1-6
TGTGCCAGCTCATCAACAGGAGATAATTCACCCCTCCACTTT
CASSSTGDNSPLHF
>NA|TRBD2|TRBV10-3|TRBJ2-7
TGTGCCATCAGTGAGTTAGCGGGAGGTCTTAACCCTTACGAGCAGTACTTC
CAISELAGGLNPYEQYF
>NA|NA|TRBV19|TRBJ1-1
TGTGCCAGTAGTATGATAGGAGGGATGAACACTGAAGCTTTCTTT
CASSMIGGMNTEAFF
>few|NA|TRBV4-1|TRBJ1-1
TGCGCCAGCAGCCCAAGCGGAGGCACTGAAGCTTTCTTT
CASSPSGGTEAFF
>NA|NA|TRBV28|TRBJ1-1
TGTGCCAGCAGTTCTTTGACTCCTGAAGCTTTCTTT
CASSSLTPEAFF
>NA|TRBD1|TRBV19|TRBJ1-4
TGTGCCAGTAGTACCGGACAGGTCCTTAATGAAAAACTGTTTTTT
CASSTGQVLNEKLFF
>once|NA|TRBV30|TRBJ1-4
TGTGCCTGGAGTTCCGGACAGATTAATGAAAAACTGTTTTTT
CAWSSGQINEKLFF
>NA|NA|TRBV29-1|TRBJ1-1
TGCAGCGCGGGACACCCGAACACTGAAGCTTTCTTT
CSAGHPNTEAFF
>NA|NA|TRBV19|TRBJ1-5
TGTGCCAGTAGTATCGGAGCCCGGAGCAATCAGCCCCAGCATTTT
CASSIGARSNQPQHF
>NA|TRBD1|TRBV9|TRBJ2-6
TGTGCCAGCAGCGTAGGCCGGCAGGGGGCGCGAGGGGCCAACGTCCTGACTTTC
CASSVGRQGARGANVLTF
>NA|NA|TRBV28|TRBJ1-1
TGTGCCAGCAGTTTAATTTCGGACACTGAAGCTTTCTTT
CASSLISDTEAFF
>once|TRBD1|TRBV5-1|TRBJ1-2
TGCGCCAGCAGCAACAGGGGGCGCGACTATGGCTACACCTTC
CASSNRGRDYGYTF